The next 9 T cell receptor beta chains were all read from a single sample in a study of immune heterogeneity within non-small cell lung tumors. Multiplex PCR with 32 V and 13 J primers amplified TCR beta CDR3. TCRdb passed the multiplex PCR reads through MiXCR, listing each CDR3 protein once. The sample shows 9,500 to 13,000 distinct CDR3 sequences, more than 20% of them seen only once. For each sample, template was about 550 ng of bulk tumor genomic DNA. While surgery was under way, several biopsies spaced far apart were taken per primary tumor. These patients got curative surgery after being newly diagnosed with untreated non-small cell lung cancer. The specimen sequenced was lung tumor tissue. These receptors came from a woman aged 50 to 65 with non-small cell lung cancer.

CDR3 nucleotide sequence: TGTGCCAGCAGCTTAGCGGGGGGGGGGGGGGTGGGCGAGCAGTACTTC. Encoded protein: CASSLAGGGGVGEQYF. The gene calls are TRBV7-6 and TRBJ2-7; 7 positions match TRBD2. The V and J ends lost 0 bases and 6 bases, in that order; junction bases with no gene match: 11. Germline-derived CDR1 and CDR2 are SGHVS and FNYEAQ. The CDR3 covers 16 residues.

The chain carries TRBV28 and TRBJ2-5; D perhaps matches TRBD2 (5 bases). Germline values: CDR1 MDHEN, CDR2 SYDVKM. V lost 6 bases and J 4 bases, leaving 12 bases between the germline ends. The CDR3 length is 13 residues. The CDR3 loop reads CASRGWTLETQYF. CDR3 in DNA: TGTGCCAGCAGGGGTTGGACTCTAGAGACCCAGTACTTC. The full variable domain, its missing parts supplied by reference TRBV28 and TRBJ2-5, is DVKVTQSSRYLVKRTGEKVFLECVQDMDHENMFWYRQDPGLGLRLIYFSYDVKMKEKGDIPEGYSVSREKKERFSLILESASTNQTSMYLCASRGWTLETQYFGPGTRLLVL.

This clonotype has a count of ten or more. V usage is TRBV12-3 or TRBV12-4 and J usage is TRBJ1-5; maybe TRBD1 (5 bases). Trimming stripped 5 bases from V and 3 bases from J, with 14 bases between. This CDR3 spans 15 amino acids. In DNA, the CDR3 is TGTGCCAGCAGTCGCCAGGGCAGCAACAATCAGCCCCAGCATTTT. Encoded protein: CASSRQGSNNQPQHF.

As concerns this clonotype: A much larger clone differs by one base, so this may be a read error. This chain joins TRBV6-1 and TRBJ2-1; TRBD1 agrees at 7 bases. The CDR3 is made up of 17 amino acids. The V segment lost 6 bases and the J segment 6 bases; nucleotides outside the gene matches: 17. Germline CDR1 and CDR2: MNHNS and SASEGT. In nucleotides, the CDR3 is TGTGCCAGCAGACTATTCCGGACAGGAATGGTGGGCAATGAGCAGTTCTTC. Its translation: CASRLFRTGMVGNEQFF.

The V and J genes are TRBV10-3 and TRBJ2-1, with D uncertain. In germline, CDR1 is ENHRY, CDR2 SYGVKD. With 0 bases removed from V and 4 bases from J, the gap between germline ends came to 4 bases. The CDR3 length is 13 residues. CDR3 region: CAISESSYNEQFF. The CDR3, as DNA: TGTGCCATCAGTGAGTCTAGTTACAATGAGCAGTTCTTC.

This clonotype was detected a few times. A junction end diverges from the germline sequence, so it may reflect a read error. This chain connects TRBV12-3 or TRBV12-4 to TRBJ2-2; 8 positions agree with TRBD1. The CDR3 extends over 15 amino acids. The CDR3 bases are TGTGCCAGCAGCTCAGGGGGCGCGGGCACCGGGGGGCTGTTTTTT. It encodes CASSSGGAGTGGLFF.

This clonotype has a count of ten or more. This chain links TRBV6-1 with TRBJ1-5; tentative D call: TRBD1 (5 bases). The CDR3 extends over 16 amino acids. The V gene lost 2 bases and the J gene lost 1 base, with 12 bases spanning the gap. Germline CDR1 reads MNHNS; CDR2 reads SASEGT. CDR3: CASSERPGSSNQPQHF. CDR3 bases: TGTGCCAGCAGTGAAAGGCCAGGGTCCAGCAATCAGCCCCAGCATTTT.

This clonotype was recorded at least ten times. This rearrangement joins TRBV10-3 to TRBJ1-2, with D uncertain. The CDR3 length is 13 residues. Per the germline V gene, CDR1 is ENHRY and CDR2 is SYGVKD. With 2 bases removed from V and 4 bases from J, the gap between germline ends came to 8 bases. CDR3 DNA: TGTGCCATCAGTGAGGAGATTGTCTATGGCTACACCTTC. Protein: CAISEEIVYGYTF.

Concerning this clonotype: Lacking the conserved final phenylalanine or tryptophan, this CDR3 likely reflects a read error. The chain joins TRBV3-1 to TRBJ2-7, with TRBD1 identical over 11 bases. Germline V gene sequence: CDR1 LGHDT, CDR2 YNNKEL (reference sequence). The CDR3 spans 14 residues. CDR3 region: CASSRDRGAYEQYL. The CDR3 nucleotides read TGCGCCAGCAGCCGGGACAGGGGGGCCTACGAGCAGTACTTA.